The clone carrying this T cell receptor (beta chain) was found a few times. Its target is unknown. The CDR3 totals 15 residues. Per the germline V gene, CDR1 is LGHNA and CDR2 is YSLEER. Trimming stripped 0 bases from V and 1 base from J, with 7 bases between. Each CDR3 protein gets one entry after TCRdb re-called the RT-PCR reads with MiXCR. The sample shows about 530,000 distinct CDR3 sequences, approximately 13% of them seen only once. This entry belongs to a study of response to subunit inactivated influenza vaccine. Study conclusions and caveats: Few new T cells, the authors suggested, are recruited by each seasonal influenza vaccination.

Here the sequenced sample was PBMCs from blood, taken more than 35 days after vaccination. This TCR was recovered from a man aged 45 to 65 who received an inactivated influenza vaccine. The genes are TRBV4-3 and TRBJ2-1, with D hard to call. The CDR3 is CASSQDWVSYNEQFF. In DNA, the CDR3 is TGCGCCAGCAGCCAAGATTGGGTGTCCTACAATGAGCAGTTCTTC.